The 24 T cell receptor beta chains below were found in one sample sequenced in a study of blood T cells in healthy people across ages (dated by TCRdb to the mid-2010s). Library preparation employed 5' RACE. TCRdb names Illumina HiSeq 2500 as the instrument used. A second about 7 to 11 cycle PCR used a sample-barcoded 5' primer and a J-beta primer mix. TCRdb reprocessing: public reads trimmed at Q25 with fastp, clones called with MiXCR, in-frame beta chains kept. Every distinct CDR3 protein forms one entry, paired with its most common genes and DNA. In this sample the table shows fewer than 900,000 distinct CDR3 sequences, approximately 49% of which occur a single time. The top ten clones comprise under 35% of the sample. Sequencing was carried out using blood. Source of these receptors: a woman in her sixties in good health.

V gene TRBV10-3 combines with J gene TRBJ2-2; D is possibly TRBD1 (5 bases). The CDR3 runs 16 residues. CDR1 and CDR2 from the germline V gene are ENHRY and SYGVKD. V was shortened by 3 bases and J by 0 bases, with 11 bases between the two germline ends. DNA for the CDR3: TGTGCCATCAGTGATTATGGGGCCTCGAACACCGGGGAGCTGTTTTTT. Its protein is CAISDYGASNTGELFF.

This sequence joins TRBV4-3 and TRBJ1-6; possibly TRBD1 for D (6 bases). Per germline, CDR1 LGHNA and CDR2 YSLEER. The CDR3 has 17 residues. V was cut by 1 base and J by 5 bases, with 15 bases left in between. The DNA for the CDR3 is TGCGCCAGCAGCCAAGGTCCAGCGACAGGTCATAATTCACCCCTCCACTTT. Residues: CASSQGPATGHNSPLHF.

CDR3 sequence: CASSPDRDTPFF. The CDR3 DNA reads as TGTGCCAGCAGCCCCGACCGGGACACCCCGTTCTTC. The rearrangement uses TRBV11-2 and TRBJ2-1; a possible D gene is TRBD1 (6 bases). With 5 bases removed from V and 15 bases from J, the gap between germline ends came to 17 bases. The germline V gene encodes CDR1 SGHAT and CDR2 FQNNGV. CDR3 length: 12 residues. Based on the CDR3 plus reference TRBV11-2 and TRBJ2-1, the full variable domain is EAGVAQSPRYKIIEKRQSVAFWCNPISGHATLYWYQQILGQGPKLLIQFQNNGVVDDSQLPKDRFSAERLKGVDSTLKIQPAKLEDSAVYLCASSPDRDTPFFGPGTRLTVL.

This clonotype was detected only once. The rearrangement uses TRBV20-1 and TRBJ2-5; 9 bases line up with TRBD1. Germline CDR1 and CDR2: DFQATT and SNEGSKA (reference sequence). Trimming removed 6 bases from V and 4 bases from J; junction bases left unmatched: 6. This CDR3 comprises 13 residues. CDR3 DNA sequence: TGCAGTGCGGTGGGACAGGGCGCAGAGACCCAGTACTTC. Residues: CSAVGQGAETQYF.

The J gene is TRBJ2-1, the V gene TRBV24-1; 11 bases are shared with TRBD1. J gave up 9 bases and V 3 bases, and 6 bases lay outside the gene matches. The CDR3 sequence is 15 residues long. Looked up from germline, CDR1 is KGHDR and CDR2 is SFDVKD. CDR3 sequence reads: CATSDPGQGVREQFF. The DNA of the CDR3 is TGTGCCACCAGTGATCCGGGACAGGGGGTACGTGAGCAGTTCTTC.

The CDR3 bases are TGTGCCAGCAGCTTAAACTGGGGGCGAGCGGAGACCCAGTACTTC. Protein product: CASSLNWGRAETQYF. V usage is TRBV7-6 and J usage is TRBJ2-5; possible D gene TRBD1, 6 bases. V was clipped by 2 bases and J by 5 bases, with 15 bases between them. The V gene's germline CDR1 is SGHVS and CDR2 FNYEAQ. This CDR3 has 15 amino acids.

This clonotype came up a few times. This sequence joins TRBV5-1 and TRBJ2-1; the match to TRBD2 covers 11 bases. Germline lookup yields CDR1 SGHRS and CDR2 YFSETQ. The CDR3 spans 15 residues. Trimming at V came to 2 bases and at J to 12 bases, leaving 10 bases not matched to a gene. The CDR3 loop reads CASSLTGLAAGGQFF. DNA of the CDR3: TGCGCCAGCAGCTTAACGGGACTAGCGGCAGGAGGGCAGTTCTTC.

The chain links TRBV6-5 to TRBJ2-2; D uncertain. V lost 2 bases and J lost 3, with 7 bases in between. CDR1 and CDR2 from the germline V gene are MNHEY and SVGAGI. The CDR3 is 14 residues long. Here the CDR3 DNA reads TGTGCCAGCAGTTACGAGTTATACACCGGGGAGCTGTTTTTT. Translation: CASSYELYTGELFF.

This CDR3 reads CASSLLGTGVYEQYF. CDR3 DNA sequence: TGTGCCAGCAGCCTGTTGGGGACAGGGGTGTACGAGCAGTACTTC. The V gene is TRBV7-2, the J gene TRBJ2-7, with TRBD1 identical over 10 bases. The trim removed 5 bases at V and 4 bases at J, leaving 8 bases unmatched. The CDR3 has 15 amino acids. Germline CDR1 is SGHTA and CDR2 is FQGNSA.

This sequence joins TRBV7-2 and TRBJ2-1; 11 nucleotides align to TRBD2. J lost 0 bases, V lost 5 bases, and 6 bases had no gene match. Germline assignment: CDR1 SGHTA and CDR2 FQGNSA. The CDR3 length is 17 residues. DNA for the CDR3: TGTGCCAGCAGCCATCTGGGACTAGCGGACTCCTACAATGAGCAGTTCTTC. Its translation is CASSHLGLADSYNEQFF.

The genes are TRBV5-1 and TRBJ2-1, with D possibly TRBD2 on 6 matching bases. The CDR3 totals 16 residues. Germline V gene data show CDR1 as SGHRS and CDR2 as YFSETQ. V lost 4 bases and J lost 0, with 14 bases in between. The CDR3 sequence: CASSPGRGNSYNEQFF. The DNA for the CDR3 is TGCGCCAGCAGCCCGGGCCGGGGGAACTCCTACAATGAGCAGTTCTTC.

This clonotype occurred a few times. The chain has TRBV14 and TRBJ2-7; 14 bases fit TRBD2. The V gene end was trimmed by 0 bases and the J gene end by 4 bases; junction bases not matched to a gene: 5. This CDR3 has 17 residues. CDR1 and CDR2 (germline): SGHDN, FVKESK. The CDR3 protein is CASSQEDRTSGRYEQYF. CDR3 DNA sequence: TGTGCCAGCAGCCAAGAGGACAGGACTAGCGGGAGGTACGAGCAGTACTTC.

V usage is TRBV20-1 and J usage is TRBJ2-1, with 12 bases lining up with TRBD2. Per germline, CDR1 DFQATT and CDR2 SNEGSKA (reference sequence). Losses at the gene ends were 3 bases for V and 3 bases for J; bases not matched to a gene: 6. CDR3 length: 16 amino acids. CDR3 sequence reads: CSASRLAGDVYNEQFF. In nucleotides, the CDR3 is TGCAGTGCTAGTCGACTAGCGGGAGATGTCTACAATGAGCAGTTCTTC.

This clonotype was seen a handful of times. V and J are TRBV5-1 and TRBJ1-4, with TRBD1 as a possible D gene (5 bases). Trimming pared 2 bases from V and 0 bases from J, leaving 8 bases between. Germline loops: CDR1 SGHRS, CDR2 YFSETQ. CDR3 length equals 15 residues. CDR3 DNA: TGCGCCAGCAGCTTACCAGGGACAACTAATGAAAAACTGTTTTTT. Its protein is CASSLPGTTNEKLFF.

The rearrangement joins TRBV5-1 to TRBJ2-2; maybe TRBD2 (6 bases). The CDR3 loop spans 15 amino acids. With 2 bases removed from V and 3 bases from J, the gap between germline ends came to 11 bases. Per germline, CDR1 SGHRS and CDR2 YFSETQ. The CDR3 DNA reads as TGCGCCAGCAGCTTACGGGAGTCCGACACCGGGGAGCTGTTTTTT. Translation gives CASSLRESDTGELFF. Full variable domain (remainder filled in from reference TRBV5-1 and TRBJ2-2): KAGVTQTPRYLIKTRGQQVTLSCSPISGHRSVSWYQQTPGQGLQFLFEYFSETQRNKGNFPGRFSGRQFSNSRSEMNVSTLELGDSALYLCASSLRESDTGELFFGEGSRLTVL.

This sequence joins TRBV28 and TRBJ2-3; D may match TRBD1 or TRBD2 (5 bases each). This CDR3 region has 14 residues. Deletions cut 6 bases from V and 4 bases from J, with 14 bases between. Germline CDR1 is MDHEN and CDR2 is SYDVKM. The CDR3 DNA follows: TGTGCCAGCAGACCACCGGGACGACCAGATACGCAGTATTTT. Translating it yields CASRPPGRPDTQYF.

This sequence joins TRBV3-1 and TRBJ1-1; unclear D gene. The ends were cut back, 6 bases at V and 0 bases at J, with 11 bases in the middle. The CDR3 sequence is 14 residues long. Germline V gives CDR1 LGHDT, CDR2 YNNKEL (reference sequence). The CDR3 DNA reads TGTGCCAGCAGGTCAAGGGAAATGAACACTGAAGCTTTCTTT. It encodes CASRSREMNTEAFF. Full variable domain (missing parts from reference TRBV3-1 and TRBJ1-1): DTAVSQTPKYLVTQMGNDKSIKCEQNLGHDTMYWYKQDSKKFLKIMFSYNNKELIINETVPNRFSPKSPDKAHLNLHINSLELGDSAVYFCASRSREMNTEAFFGQGTRLTVV.

The chain recombines TRBV9 with TRBJ2-5; either TRBD1 or TRBD2 may supply D (5 bases each). TRBJ2-7 matches the DNA end more closely, so the J call is doubtful. The CDR3 has 16 amino acids. From germline, CDR1 is SGDLS and CDR2 YYNGEE. This CDR3 reads CASSVRVGTGTYEQYF. Written as DNA, the CDR3 is TGTGCCAGCAGCGTCAGGGTCGGGACGGGGACCTACGAGCAGTACTTC.

The rearrangement joins TRBV12-5 to TRBJ2-3; no clear D. The CDR3 is made up of 13 amino acids. Per the germline V gene, CDR1 is LGHNT and CDR2 is FRNRAP. V lost 2 bases and J lost 2, with 5 bases in between. Here the CDR3 DNA reads TGTGCTAGTGGTTTGCAGGCCACAGATACGCAGTATTTT. This translates into CASGLQATDTQYF.

This sequence joins TRBV20-1 and TRBJ2-5; D not certain. CDR1 and CDR2 from the germline V gene are DFQATT and SNEGSKA (reference sequence). Trimming left V 6 bases short and J 2 bases short, with 10 bases between. The CDR3 contains 12 residues. The CDR3 DNA sequence: TGCAGTGCCCCGGACGTTCAAGAGACCCAGTACTTC. This encodes CSAPDVQETQYF.

This clonotype was detected a few times. The gene calls are TRBV7-3 and TRBJ2-3, with TRBD1 matching 10 bases. Germline values: CDR1 SGHTA, CDR2 FQGTGA. CDR3 length: 17 residues. V dropped 5 bases and J dropped 1; count of bases not matched to a gene: 9. Here the CDR3 reads CASSISSGTGGTDTQYF. The CDR3 nucleotides read TGTGCCAGCAGCATATCATCCGGGACAGGGGGCACAGATACGCAGTATTTT. Looking up the rest from reference TRBV7-3 and TRBJ2-3 gives the full variable domain: GAGVSQTPSNKVTEKGKYVELRCDPISGHTALYWYRQSLGQGPEFLIYFQGTGAADDSGLPNDRFFAVRPEGSVSTLKIQRTERGDSAVYLCASSISSGTGGTDTQYFGPGTRLTVL.

The genes are TRBV4-3 and TRBJ2-3; 13 bases line up with TRBD2. Germline lookup yields CDR1 LGHNA and CDR2 YSLEER. The V and J ends lost 0 bases and 6 bases, in that order; junction bases with no gene match: 3. This CDR3 region has 16 residues. The CDR3 loop reads CASSQDPTSGRDTQYF. CDR3 DNA sequence: TGCGCCAGCAGCCAAGATCCGACTAGCGGGAGGGATACGCAGTATTTT.

This clonotype was counted a single time. J is TRBJ2-3 and V is TRBV25-1; D gene uncertain. V shed 2 bases and J shed 0 bases, with 9 bases lying between them. Germline CDR1 reads MGHDK; CDR2 reads SYGVNS. This CDR3 is 15 amino acids long. CDR3 amino acids: CASSEQTTSTDTQYF. CDR3 DNA sequence: TGTGCCAGCAGTGAACAGACCACTAGCACAGATACGCAGTATTTT.

J is TRBJ2-7 and V is TRBV10-3; TRBD2 aligns across 9 bases. J gave up 3 bases and V 8 bases, and 8 bases lay outside the gene matches. The CDR3 covers 14 residues. The germline CDR1 and CDR2 sequences are ENHRY and SYGVKD. The chain's CDR3 is CAIGPSSGNYEQYF. CDR3 DNA: TGTGCCATCGGTCCATCTAGCGGGAACTACGAGCAGTACTTC.